The rows below give T cell receptor beta chains drawn from one sample of a study of regulatory T cells in long-lasting Graves disease. TCRdb called the multiplex PCR reads again in MiXCR, with one record for every CDR3 protein. Here the sample spans some 250,000 distinct CDR3 sequences, roughly 18% being singletons. These data were also filed under a second study, of T cells in Graves' hyperthyroidism and ophthalmopathy.

This sample comprised peripheral blood mononuclear cells (PBMCs), obtained at new diagnosis, from a patient treated with antithyroid drugs. These receptor sequences come from a young woman with Graves disease. The CDR3 runs from the conserved cysteine through the conserved F or W. D genes are given only for firm matches. Part of the rows lack a size; the others show once, few, many or a class for expanded clones.

clone_size	v_call	d_call	j_call	cdr3_length	cdr3_nt	cdr3_aa
NA	TRBV10-1	NA	TRBJ2-3	13	TGCGCCAGCAGTGACCCGGGGGGCAATACGCAGTATTTT	CASSDPGGNTQYF
NA	TRBV11-2	TRBD2	TRBJ2-7	14	TGTGCCAGCAGCTTATTAGCGGGGGTTTACGAGCAGTACTTC	CASSLLAGVYEQYF
NA	TRBV5-6	NA	TRBJ2-1	15	TGTGCCAGCAGCTTTGACAGGCATGGGGGCAATGAGCAGTTCTTC	CASSFDRHGGNEQFF
many	TRBV20-1	NA	TRBJ2-1	15	TGCAGTGCTAGACCTAACTATGGGGCCAACAATGAGCAGTTCTTC	CSARPNYGANNEQFF
many	TRBV7-7	NA	TRBJ2-5	15	TGTGCTAGCAGCTTAGGGGTGGCGGGGGCAGAGACCCAGTACTTC	CASSLGVAGAETQYF
NA	TRBV5-1	NA	TRBJ1-1	14	TGCGCCAGCAGCCCCACTGACAGGAACACTGAAGCTTTCTTT	CASSPTDRNTEAFF
many	TRBV7-6	NA	TRBJ2-5	12	TGTGCCAGCAGCCTCAGTTCAGAGACCCAGTACTTC	CASSLSSETQYF
many	TRBV5-1	TRBD1	TRBJ2-7	14	TGCGCCAGCAGCTCCGGGACAGGGGTTTACGAGCAGTACTTC	CASSSGTGVYEQYF
many	TRBV2	TRBD1	TRBJ2-2	16	TGTGCCAGCAGGCCGGGACAGGGAGGTCGGACCGGGGAGCTGTTTTTT	CASRPGQGGRTGELFF
many	TRBV3-1	NA	TRBJ2-2	15	TGTGCCAGCAGCCAAGGGACTCTCAACACCGGGGAGCTGTTTTTT	CASSQGTLNTGELFF
NA	TRBV24-1	TRBD2	TRBJ2-7	15	TGTGCCGCCAGTGATTCCGGGAGGGCCTACTACGAGCAGTACTTC	CAASDSGRAYYEQYF
NA	TRBV6-5	NA	TRBJ1-5	15	TGTGCCAGCAGTTGCGCGGGCGGATGGAATCAGCCCCAGCATTTT	CASSCAGGWNQPQHF
many	TRBV3-1	NA	TRBJ1-3	15	TGTGCCAGCAGCCAAGGCGGGGGGTGGAGAAACACCATATATTTT	CASSQGGGWRNTIYF
many	TRBV5-6	NA	TRBJ2-3	18	TGTGCCAGCAGCTTGGCGGTACCGCAGATTTTTCGCACAGATACGCAGTATTTT	CASSLAVPQIFRTDTQYF
many	TRBV11-2	NA	TRBJ1-5	11	TGTGCCAGCAGCTCCGGGGGGCCCCAGCATTTT	CASSSGGPQHF
NA	TRBV6-1	NA	TRBJ2-7	17	TGTGCCAGCAGTGAAACTTTGGCAGGGGGGATCTCCTACGGGCAGTACTTC	CASSETLAGGISYGQYF
many	TRBV11-2	TRBD1	TRBJ1-2	13	TGTGCCAGCAGCCTGACAGGGGCCTATGGCTACACCTTC	CASSLTGAYGYTF
many	TRBV5-5	NA	TRBJ1-2	13	TGTGCCAGCAGCTGGGGGGGCAACTATGGCTACACCTTC	CASSWGGNYGYTF
few	TRBV19	TRBD2	TRBJ2-3	16	TGTGCCAGTAGCTCGGGGGGGGATTGGGATGCAGATACGCAGTATTTT	CASSSGGDWDADTQYF
NA	TRBV5-8	NA	TRBJ2-2	14	TGTGCCAGCAGCCCCCGGGCCTCTGCCGGGGAGCTGTTTTTT	CASSPRASAGELFF
many	TRBV2	TRBD1	TRBJ1-1	14	TGTGCCAGCAGCCGACGACAGGGATCCACTGAAGCTTTCTTT	CASSRRQGSTEAFF
many	TRBV20-1	NA	TRBJ1-1	13	TGCAGTGCTAGAGAGGGAGGGATGGCTGAAGCTTTCTTT	CSAREGGMAEAFF
many	TRBV5-5	NA	TRBJ1-4	13	TGTGCCAGCAGCTTGGAAGGGGACGGAAAACTGTTTTTT	CASSLEGDGKLFF
many	TRBV6-2/TRBV6-3	NA	TRBJ1-1	13	TGTGCCAGCACACTCAGGGAAGGCACTGAAGCTTTCTTT	CASTLREGTEAFF
many	TRBV20-1	TRBD2	TRBJ2-3	21	TGCAGTGCTAGACCGACTCTCACTAGCGGGGGGGCCGGGGGGAGCACAGATACGCAGTATTTT	CSARPTLTSGGAGGSTDTQYF
few	TRBV10-2	NA	TRBJ1-1	16	TGCGCCAGCAGTGGGCGTAGTGGAGGGGCGGGTACTGAAGCTTTCTTT	CASSGRSGGAGTEAFF
many	TRBV5-1	NA	TRBJ2-2	15	TGCGCCAGCAGCCCCTCGACAGGGAACACCGGGGAGCTGTTTTTT	CASSPSTGNTGELFF
many	TRBV6-1	TRBD1	TRBJ2-5	14	TGTGCCAGCAGCCCCGACAGGGCCCAAGAGACCCAGTACTTC	CASSPDRAQETQYF
many	TRBV2	NA	TRBJ1-6	13	TGTGCCAGCAGCGGACAGTTTGGTTCACCCCTCCACTTT	CASSGQFGSPLHF
many	TRBV11-3	TRBD2	TRBJ2-5	16	TGTGCCAGCAGCCACAGGACTAGCGGGGGGCAAGAGACCCAGTACTTC	CASSHRTSGGQETQYF
many	TRBV18	NA	TRBJ1-6	14	TGTGCCAGCTCCTCTGGAGGCGGCGACTCACCCCTCCACTTT	CASSSGGGDSPLHF
many	TRBV7-6	TRBD1	TRBJ1-1	14	TGTGCCAGCAGCAGAGACAGGGGCGGCACTGAAGCTTTCTTT	CASSRDRGGTEAFF
many	TRBV19	NA	TRBJ1-2	15	TGTGCCAGTTCATTGTTTGATGGGAGTAACTATGGCTACACCTTC	CASSLFDGSNYGYTF
few	TRBV7-9	NA	TRBJ1-3	15	TGTGCCAGCAGCTTAGCTGGGAGCTCTGGAACCACCATATATTTT	CASSLAGSSGTTIYF
many	TRBV9	TRBD1	TRBJ2-1	15	TGTGCCAGCAGCGTAGGGGACAGGGGGCAGTGGAAGCAGTTCTTC	CASSVGDRGQWKQFF
many	TRBV20-1	NA	TRBJ1-5	12	TGCAGTGGCAGGGTTGGTAATCAGCCCCAGCATTTT	CSGRVGNQPQHF
many	TRBV20-1	TRBD2	TRBJ2-5	14	TGCAGTGCTAGATTTAGCGGGGGAGGAGAGACCCAGTACTTC	CSARFSGGGETQYF
few	TRBV20-1	NA	TRBJ2-2	13	TGCAGTGCTAGAGGGGGTCCCCAAGGGGAGCTGTTTTTT	CSARGGPQGELFF
NA	TRBV5-4	NA	TRBJ2-7	14	TGTGCCAGCAGCTCCTCTGGGGGGCGCTACGAGCAGTACTTC	CASSSSGGRYEQYF
NA	TRBV20-1	TRBD1	TRBJ1-2	17	TGCAGTGCTCATCCGGGACAGGGGATAGGGGGGCTTTATGGCTACACCTTC	CSAHPGQGIGGLYGYTF
few	TRBV4-1	TRBD1	TRBJ1-6	18	TGCGCCAGCAGCTCCCGGACAGGAGCCGACATCTTAAATTCACCCCTCCACTTT	CASSSRTGADILNSPLHF
many	TRBV12-3/TRBV12-4	TRBD1	TRBJ1-2	12	TGTGCCAGCAGTTGGACAGGGGATGGCTACACCTTC	CASSWTGDGYTF
many	TRBV19	NA	TRBJ1-1	15	TGTGCCAGTAGTACTACCTGGGGCAGGAACACTGAAGCTTTCTTT	CASSTTWGRNTEAFF
many	TRBV15	NA	TRBJ1-2	14	TGTGCCACCAGCAGCCTGGGGGGGGCACGTGGCTACACCTTC	CATSSLGGARGYTF
many	TRBV20-1	NA	TRBJ1-2	13	TGCAGTGCTAGATCTGGTGTCAGCTATGGCTACACCTTC	CSARSGVSYGYTF
NA	TRBV27	NA	TRBJ1-2	17	TGTGCCAGCAGTTTATATGGTACTGGTTCGGAGAGGGTTGGCTACACCTTC	CASSLYGTGSERVGYTF
many	TRBV5-4	NA	TRBJ2-2	12	TGTGCCAGCAGCTTCGCCGACGGGGAGCTGTTTTTT	CASSFADGELFF
NA	TRBV28	TRBD2	TRBJ2-7	14	TGTGCCAGCAGTTCGACTAGCTCCTCATACGAGCAGTACTTC	CASSSTSSSYEQYF
many	TRBV18	TRBD1	TRBJ2-1	15	TGTGCCAGCCGAACTATTAGTGGACAGGGAATGGGACAGTTCTTC	CASRTISGQGMGQFF
many	TRBV29-1	NA	TRBJ2-3	14	TGCAGCGTTGATTTCGTCCGCCGGCCAGATACGCAGTATTTT	CSVDFVRRPDTQYF
many	TRBV10-3	NA	TRBJ1-1	15	TGTGCCATCAGTGAGGAGGTACACCCGAACACTGAAGCTTTCTTT	CAISEEVHPNTEAFF
many	TRBV7-9	TRBD1	TRBJ1-2	18	TGTGCCAGCAGCGCAAAAGACCCCCGGGACAGGGGACGGTATGGCTACACCTTC	CASSAKDPRDRGRYGYTF
many	TRBV7-9	TRBD1	TRBJ2-3	13	TGTGCCGCCCAGCGGACAGGAGAAGATACGCAGTATTTT	CAAQRTGEDTQYF
many	TRBV28	TRBD1	TRBJ1-2	15	TGTGCCAGCAGTGAGTTACAGGGGGCGGGCTATGGCTACACCTTC	CASSELQGAGYGYTF
NA	TRBV24-1	TRBD2	TRBJ2-5	16	TGTGCCACCAGCCCCGGAGAGGTAGCGGGGATAAAGACCCAGTACTTC	CATSPGEVAGIKTQYF
many	TRBV7-2	TRBD2	TRBJ2-7	18	TGTGCCAGCAGCTTAGTAGGTGTGTCTAGCGGGGGTGTTTACGAGCAGTACTTC	CASSLVGVSSGGVYEQYF
NA	TRBV20-1	NA	TRBJ2-3	13	TGCAGTGCTCGCCGGGGAACAACAGATACGCAGTATTTT	CSARRGTTDTQYF